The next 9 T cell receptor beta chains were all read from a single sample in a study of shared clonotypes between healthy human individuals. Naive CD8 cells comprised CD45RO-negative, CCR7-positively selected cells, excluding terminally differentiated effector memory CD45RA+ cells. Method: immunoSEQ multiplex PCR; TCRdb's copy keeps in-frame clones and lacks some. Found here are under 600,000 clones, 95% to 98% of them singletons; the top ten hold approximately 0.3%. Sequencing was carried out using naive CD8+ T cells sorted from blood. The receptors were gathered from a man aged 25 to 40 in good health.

CDR3 region: CASSDYGEQYF. CDR3 coding DNA: TGTGCCAGTAGTGACTATGGCGAGCAGTACTTC. This sequence joins TRBV19 and TRBJ2-7; tentatively, D is TRBD2 (5 bases). The CDR3 spans 11 residues. Trimming took off 5 bases at V and 6 bases at J, with 8 bases between the two ends. The germline V gene has CDR1 LNHDA and CDR2 SQIVND (reference sequence).

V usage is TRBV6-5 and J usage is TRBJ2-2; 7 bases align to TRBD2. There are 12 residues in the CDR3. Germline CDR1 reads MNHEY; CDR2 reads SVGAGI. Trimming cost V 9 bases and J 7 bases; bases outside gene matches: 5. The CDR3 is CASSRGDGELFF. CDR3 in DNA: TGTGCCAGTTCCCGGGGGGACGGGGAGCTGTTTTTT.

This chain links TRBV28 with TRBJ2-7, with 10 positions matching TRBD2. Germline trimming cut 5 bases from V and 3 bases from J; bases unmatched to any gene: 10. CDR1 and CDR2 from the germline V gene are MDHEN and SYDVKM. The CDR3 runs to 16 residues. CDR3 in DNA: TGTGCCAGCAGTCCCCGCCTAGCGGGAGAGAACTACGAGCAGTACTTC. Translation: CASSPRLAGENYEQYF.

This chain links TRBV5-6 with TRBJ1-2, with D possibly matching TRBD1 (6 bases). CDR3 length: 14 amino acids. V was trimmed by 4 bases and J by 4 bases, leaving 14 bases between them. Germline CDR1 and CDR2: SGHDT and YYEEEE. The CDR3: CASSPGGAGYGYTF. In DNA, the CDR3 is TGTGCCAGCAGCCCGGGGGGCGCCGGCTATGGCTACACCTTC.

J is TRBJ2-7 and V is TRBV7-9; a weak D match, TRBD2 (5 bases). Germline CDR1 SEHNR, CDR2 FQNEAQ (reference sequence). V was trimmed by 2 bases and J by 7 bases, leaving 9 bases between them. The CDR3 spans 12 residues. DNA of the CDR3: TGTGCCAGCAGCTTAATAGCGCCGGAGCAGTACTTC. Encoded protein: CASSLIAPEQYF.

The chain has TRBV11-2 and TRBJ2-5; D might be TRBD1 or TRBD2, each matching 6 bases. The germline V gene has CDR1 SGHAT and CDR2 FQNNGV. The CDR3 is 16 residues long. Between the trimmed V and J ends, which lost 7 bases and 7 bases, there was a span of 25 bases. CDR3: CASTLLGGEGSWTQYF. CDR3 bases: TGTGCCAGCACCCTCCTGGGGGGCGAGGGGTCCTGGACCCAGTACTTC.

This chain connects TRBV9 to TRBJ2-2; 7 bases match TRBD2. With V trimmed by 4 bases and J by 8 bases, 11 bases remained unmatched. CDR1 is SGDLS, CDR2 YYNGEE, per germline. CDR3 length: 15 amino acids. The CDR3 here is CASSPRQDGRGELFF. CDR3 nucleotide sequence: TGTGCCAGCAGCCCCCGCCAGGACGGGAGGGGGGAGCTGTTTTTT.

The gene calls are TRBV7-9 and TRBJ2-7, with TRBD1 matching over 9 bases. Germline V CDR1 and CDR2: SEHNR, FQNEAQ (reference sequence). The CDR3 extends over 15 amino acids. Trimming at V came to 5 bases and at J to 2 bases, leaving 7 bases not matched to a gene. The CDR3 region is CASSLGQGGTYEQYF. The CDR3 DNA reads TGTGCCAGCAGCCTGGGACAGGGCGGGACCTACGAGCAGTACTTC.

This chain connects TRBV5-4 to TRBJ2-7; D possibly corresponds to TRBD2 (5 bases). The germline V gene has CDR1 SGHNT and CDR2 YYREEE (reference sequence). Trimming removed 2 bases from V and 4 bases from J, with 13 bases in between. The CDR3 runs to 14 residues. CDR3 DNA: TGTGCCAGCAGCTTCCGGGGTTCCCCTTACGAGCAGTACTTC. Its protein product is CASSFRGSPYEQYF.